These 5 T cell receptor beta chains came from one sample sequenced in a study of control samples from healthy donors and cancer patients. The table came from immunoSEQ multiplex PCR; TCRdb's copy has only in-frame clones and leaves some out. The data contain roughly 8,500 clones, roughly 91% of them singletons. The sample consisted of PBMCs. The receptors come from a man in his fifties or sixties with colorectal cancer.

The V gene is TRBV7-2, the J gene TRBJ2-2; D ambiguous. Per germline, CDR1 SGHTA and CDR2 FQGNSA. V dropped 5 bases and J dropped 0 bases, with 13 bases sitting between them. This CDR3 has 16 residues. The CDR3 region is CASSLNGPANTGELFF. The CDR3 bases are TGTGCCAGCAGCCTGAACGGCCCGGCGAACACCGGGGAGCTGTTTTTT.

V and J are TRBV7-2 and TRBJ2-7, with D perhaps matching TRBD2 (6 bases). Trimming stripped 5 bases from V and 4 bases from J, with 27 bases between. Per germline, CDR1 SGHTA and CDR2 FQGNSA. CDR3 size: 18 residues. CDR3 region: CASSLPYPRHAGRYEQYF. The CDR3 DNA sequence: TGTGCCAGCAGCCTACCATACCCACGCCATGCGGGGAGATACGAGCAGTACTTC.

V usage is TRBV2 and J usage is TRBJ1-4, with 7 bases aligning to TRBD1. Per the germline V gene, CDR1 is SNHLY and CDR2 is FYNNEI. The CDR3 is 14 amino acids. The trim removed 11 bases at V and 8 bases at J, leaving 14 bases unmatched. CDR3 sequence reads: CAGRQGEVSEKLFF. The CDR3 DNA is TGTGCCGGTAGACAGGGCGAAGTCTCGGAAAAACTGTTTTTT.

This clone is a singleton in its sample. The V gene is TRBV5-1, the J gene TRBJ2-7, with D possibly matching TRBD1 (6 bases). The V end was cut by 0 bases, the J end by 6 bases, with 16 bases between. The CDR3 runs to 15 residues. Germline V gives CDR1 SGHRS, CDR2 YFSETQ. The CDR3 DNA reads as TGCGCCAGCAGCTTGGCGGCGTTGGGGGCGGGCGAGCAGTACTTC. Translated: CASSLAALGAGEQYF.

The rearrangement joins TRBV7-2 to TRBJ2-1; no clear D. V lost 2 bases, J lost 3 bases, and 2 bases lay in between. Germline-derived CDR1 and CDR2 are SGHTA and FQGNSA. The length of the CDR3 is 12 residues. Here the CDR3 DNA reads TGTGCCAGCAGCTTATTCTACAATGAGCAGTTCTTC. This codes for CASSLFYNEQFF. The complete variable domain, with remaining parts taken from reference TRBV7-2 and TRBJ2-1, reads GAGVSQSPSNKVTEKGKDVELRCDPISGHTALYWYRQSLGQGLEFLIYFQGNSAPDKSGLPSDRFSAERTGGSVSTLTIQRTQQEDSAVYLCASSLFYNEQFFGPGTRLTVL.